This entry lists 7 T cell receptor beta chains sequenced from one sample in a study of blood T cell repertoires in COVID-19. Assay used: immunoSEQ multiplex PCR; TCRdb lists only in-frame clones, some missing. The table lists some 250,000 clones, around 83% of them singletons. Material: peripheral blood. The receptors stem from a woman younger than 30 with acute or convalescent COVID-19.

The chain employs TRBV3-1 (or the pseudogene TRBV3-2) and TRBJ2-7, with no clear D. The CDR3 consists of 14 residues. V was trimmed by 1 base and J by 3 bases, leaving 10 bases between them. Germline lookup yields CDR1 LGHDT and CDR2 YNNKEL (reference sequence). CDR3 coding DNA: TGTGCCAGCAGCCAAGGTGGCAGATACTACGAGCAGTACTTC. Amino acid sequence: CASSQGGRYYEQYF.

This clone was found once. The chain has TRBV9 and TRBJ1-2; 8 bases line up with TRBD1. Germline CDR1 SGDLS, CDR2 YYNGEE. The CDR3 consists of 14 residues. V lost 4 bases and J lost 2; bases outside the gene matches: 4. The DNA for the CDR3 is TGTGCCAGCAGCCCGAGGACAGGGAACTATGGCTACACCTTC. Translated: CASSPRTGNYGYTF. The full variable domain, in which reference TRBV9 and TRBJ1-2 provide the parts outside the CDR3, is DSGVTQTPKHLITATGQRVTLRCSPRSGDLSVYWYQQSLDQGLQFLIQYYNGEERAKGNILERFSAQQFPDLHSELNLSSLELGDSALYFCASSPRTGNYGYTFGSGTRLTVV.

This rearrangement joins TRBV6-2 or TRBV6-3 to TRBJ1-2, with a tentative D call TRBD1 (6 bases). V lost 3 bases to trimming and J lost 3 bases, with 11 bases between them. Germline CDR1 and CDR2: MNHEY and SVGEGT. The CDR3 is 14 amino acids. The CDR3 coding sequence is TGTGCCAGCAGTTATTCGGACAGATACTATGGCTACACCTTC. Amino acids: CASSYSDRYYGYTF.

The chain uses TRBV7-2 and TRBJ1-2; no clear D gene. The CDR3 covers 18 residues. V lost 1 base and J lost 0, with 18 bases in between. The germline gives CDR1 SGHTA, CDR2 FQGNSA. CDR3 in amino acids: CASSLERLRGRTNYGYTF. CDR3 nucleotide sequence: TGTGCCAGCAGCTTAGAGCGACTGCGTGGGAGGACTAACTATGGCTACACCTTC.

This clone showed up just once. As DNA, the CDR3 is TGTGCCTGGAGTCGGCGGGCGGGCTCCTACGAGCAGTACTTC. Its protein product is CAWSRRAGSYEQYF. This chain connects TRBV30 to TRBJ2-7; D possibly corresponds to TRBD2 (5 bases). This CDR3 region has 14 residues. V was shortened by 2 bases and J by 0 bases, with 11 bases between the two germline ends. Germline V gene sequence: CDR1 GTSNPN, CDR2 SVGIG (reference sequence).

The J gene is TRBJ2-1, the V gene TRBV2; D perhaps matches TRBD1 (5 bases). The CDR3 loop spans 17 amino acids. CDR1 is SNHLY and CDR2 is FYNNEI in the germline V gene. V shed 5 bases and J shed 5 bases, with 22 bases lying between them. The CDR3, as DNA: TGTGCCAGCAGTCCCTTAGGGTCAGTTCCAGGGCACAATGAGCAGTTCTTC. It codes for CASSPLGSVPGHNEQFF.

This clone was seen once. The chain uses TRBV2 and TRBJ2-5, with 9 bases fitting TRBD1. The CDR3 has 20 residues. With V trimmed by 10 bases and J by 3 bases, 27 bases remained unmatched. Germline V gene lookup returns CDR1 SNHLY and CDR2 FYNNEI. The CDR3 nucleotides read TGTGCCACCTTTAGACAGGGGGACAGTCGGCGGGAGCGTCAAAAAGAGACCCAGTACTTC. Translating gives CATFRQGDSRRERQKETQYF. Combining the CDR3 with reference TRBV2 and TRBJ2-5 gives the whole variable domain EPEVTQTPSHQVTQMGQEVILRCVPISNHLYFYWYRQILGQKVEFLVSFYNNEISEKSEIFDDQFSVERPDGSNFTLKIRSTKLEDSAMYFCATFRQGDSRRERQKETQYFGPGTRLLVL.